Below, one TCR beta chain is given with its context. This entry is derived from a study of blood T cell repertoires in COVID-19. The overall study: The United States, Italy and Spain were the sources of the acute and convalescent COVID-19 samples.

Libraries were prepared by immunoSEQ multiplex PCR; TCRdb keeps only in-frame clonotypes and omits some of them. This repertoire shows nearly 110,000 clones, around 80% found once; its top ten account for 5% to 8%. J was trimmed by 6 bases and V by 7 bases; bases with no gene match: 9. The CDR3 totals 15 residues. Germline CDR1 MNHNY, CDR2 SVGAGI (reference sequence). This receptor was taken from a man at least 80 years old with COVID-19, enrolled during active disease. The V gene is TRBV6-6, the J gene TRBJ2-1, with TRBD2 identical over 10 bases. The material sequenced was peripheral blood. CDR3 residues: CASILASGSFNEQFF. The CDR3 bases are TGTGCCAGCATCCTCGCTAGCGGGAGCTTCAATGAGCAGTTCTTC.